The 8 T cell receptor beta chains listed next were all sequenced from one sample in a study of cytomegalovirus exposure and HLA in healthy donors. The primer mix had 60 Vbeta and 13 Jbeta primers. The method was immunoSEQ multiplex PCR; TCRdb's version includes in-frame clones alone and lacks a portion of them. The table includes roughly 230,000 clones, over 90% detected once. The sequencing input was PBMCs. These receptors were collected from a girl aged 2 to 9 in good health and CMV-seronegative.

The count of this clone is one. The rearrangement joins TRBV7-2 to TRBJ1-4; D possibly corresponds to TRBD1 (6 bases). The CDR3 runs to 14 residues. Trimming left V 1 base short and J 8 bases short, with 11 bases between. CDR1 and CDR2 from the germline V gene are SGHTA and FQGNSA. The chain's CDR3 is CASSLDNRAEKLFF. The CDR3 DNA reads TGTGCCAGCAGCTTAGATAACAGGGCGGAAAAACTGTTTTTT.

This clone was observed a few times. The chain joins TRBV25-1 to TRBJ1-4; D is possibly TRBD1 (5 bases). There are 12 residues in the CDR3. The V end was cut by 2 bases, the J end by 8 bases, with 6 bases between. Germline CDR1 reads MGHDK; CDR2 reads SYGVNS. CDR3 bases: TGTGCCAGCAGTGAAAGGGGCGAAAAACTGTTTTTT. Translated, it gives CASSERGEKLFF.

The chain recombines TRBV15 with TRBJ2-1; 7 nucleotides line up with TRBD2. Germline-derived CDR1 and CDR2 are LNHNV and YYDKDF (reference sequence). Germline trimming cut 0 bases from V and 0 bases from J; bases unmatched to any gene: 8. The CDR3 has 18 residues. The CDR3 sequence is CATSRDWLAVSSYNEQFF. The DNA for the CDR3 is TGTGCCACCAGCAGAGATTGGCTAGCGGTGAGCTCCTACAATGAGCAGTTCTTC.

This clone was seen just once. The chain uses TRBV27 and TRBJ2-7; weak D call: TRBD1 (5 bases). V lost 3 bases and J lost 0, with 21 bases in between. There are 18 residues in the CDR3. Germline V lookup: CDR1 MNHEY, CDR2 SMNVEV (reference sequence). The CDR3 reads CASSFRAQDRQLSYEQYF. CDR3 nucleotide sequence: TGTGCCAGCAGTTTTCGCGCCCAAGACAGACAACTCTCCTACGAGCAGTACTTC.

The V gene is TRBV6-4, the J gene TRBJ1-1; tentative D call: TRBD1 (6 bases). The CDR3 is made up of 14 amino acids. The ends were cut back, 6 bases at V and 0 bases at J, with 11 bases in the middle. Germline CDR1 is MRHNA and CDR2 is SNTAGT. The CDR3 DNA is TGTGCCAGCAGGGAAACAGGGATGAACACTGAAGCTTTCTTT. This sequence encodes CASRETGMNTEAFF.

V gene TRBV9 combines with J gene TRBJ2-1; a weak D match, TRBD2 (6 bases). CDR3 length: 18 amino acids. V dropped 4 bases and J dropped 0 bases, with 20 bases sitting between them. Germline lookup yields CDR1 SGDLS and CDR2 YYNGEE. In DNA form, the CDR3 reads TGTGCCAGCAGCTTCCCAAGGACCGGGGGATCCTCCTACAATGAGCAGTTCTTC. This sequence encodes CASSFPRTGGSSYNEQFF.

The chain joins TRBV2 to TRBJ1-2, with D possibly matching TRBD1 (5 bases). V lost 9 bases and J lost 4, with 12 bases in between. From germline, CDR1 is SNHLY and CDR2 FYNNEI. The CDR3 contains 12 residues. CDR3 sequence reads: CASKTDSYGYTF. CDR3 DNA: TGTGCCAGTAAGACAGACTCCTATGGCTACACCTTC.

This chain connects TRBV28 to TRBJ1-4; TRBD1 aligns across 7 bases. V was pared by 6 bases and J by 7 bases, with 11 bases of the junction left unmatched. Germline lookup yields CDR1 MDHEN and CDR2 SYDVKM. The CDR3 loop spans 15 amino acids. CDR3 coding DNA: TGTGCCAGCAGCCAGGGGGGCAGGGAGAGTGAAAAACTGTTTTTT. This sequence encodes CASSQGGRESEKLFF.